These T cell receptor beta chains were read from a single sample in a study of blood T cell repertoires in COVID-19. Here immunoSEQ multiplex PCR was the method, and the copy in TCRdb shows in-frame clones only, minus some. The sample holds 110,000 to 150,000 clones, about 80% seen once. Sequencing used peripheral blood. These receptor sequences come from a man between 65 and 85 years old who had recovered from COVID-19. Both conserved end residues are part of each CDR3. A D gene is named only where the DNA matches it firmly. Only part of the rows carry a size: once, few, many, or a class if the clone is expanded.

len	v_gene	d_gene	abundance	j_gene	CDR3nt	CDR3aa
13	TRBV29-1	-	few	TRBJ2-5	TGCAGCGTTGACGCGGAATTAGGAGAGACCCAGTACTTC	CSVDAELGETQYF
15	TRBV19	-	-	TRBJ2-7	TGTGCCAGTAGTATTCGGGCAGGGATAGGCTACGAGCAGTACTTC	CASSIRAGIGYEQYF
14	TRBV29-1	TRBD1	-	TRBJ2-2	TGCAGCGTTGTCGGACAGGGGGTGGCCGGGGAGCTGTTTTTT	CSVVGQGVAGELFF
12	TRBV6-5	-	-	TRBJ2-7	TGTGCCAGCACCGAGGGGGGGTACGAGCAGTACTTC	CASTEGGYEQYF
15	TRBV29-1	-	-	TRBJ2-7	TGCAGCGTTGAAGGCACCTATTATGGAGACTACGAGCAGTACTTC	CSVEGTYYGDYEQYF
16	TRBV5-1	-	-	TRBJ2-2	TGCGCCAGCAGTTCCCCGGGACTCGTCACGGGGGGGGAGCTGTTTTTT	CASSSPGLVTGGELFF
15	TRBV11-2	TRBD2	-	TRBJ2-1	TGTGCCAGCAGCTTTAGCGGGACTTCCTACAATGAGCAGTTCTTC	CASSFSGTSYNEQFF
14	TRBV19	TRBD1	few	TRBJ1-6	TGTGCCAGTTGCCGGGACAGCTATAATTCACCCCTCCACTTT	CASCRDSYNSPLHF
13	TRBV29-1	TRBD1	-	TRBJ2-7	TGCAGCGTTGATGCGGGACAGGGCTACGAGCAGTACTTC	CSVDAGQGYEQYF
16	TRBV6-1	TRBD2	once	TRBJ2-3	TGTGCCAGCAGTGAACTAGTGGGAGGGAGCACAGATACGCAGTATTTT	CASSELVGGSTDTQYF
13	TRBV7-9	TRBD1	-	TRBJ2-7	TGTGCCAGCAGCCCCGGGACAGTGAACGAGCAGTACTTC	CASSPGTVNEQYF
13	TRBV29-1	-	-	TRBJ2-1	TGCAGCGTTGAAAGTGGGACTTCCCCGGCGCAGTTCTTC	CSVESGTSPAQFF
14	TRBV29-1	-	-	TRBJ2-1	TGCAGCAGTTCTAGGGGTTGGGACTACAATGAGCAGTTCTTC	CSSSRGWDYNEQFF
11	TRBV20-1	-	-	TRBJ2-1	TGCAGCTGGACTTCAAACGGAAAGCAGTTCTTC	CSWTSNGKQFF
12	TRBV7-9	-	-	TRBJ1-1	TGTGCCACCGACGAGGGCAGCACTGAAGCTTTCTTT	CATDEGSTEAFF
14	TRBV11-1	TRBD2	-	TRBJ2-1	TGTGCCAGCAGCTTACTAGCGGACTACAATGAGCAGTTCTTC	CASSLLADYNEQFF
14	TRBV5-5	-	-	TRBJ1-1	TGTGCCAGCAGCTTGAGGGGAGGGAGCACTGAAGCTTTCTTT	CASSLRGGSTEAFF
15	TRBV6-5	TRBD2	few	TRBJ2-1	TGTGCCAGCAGACTAAGCGGGAGTTCCTACAATGAGCAGTTCTTC	CASRLSGSSYNEQFF
15	TRBV30	TRBD1	-	TRBJ1-4	TGTGCCTGGAGCGCGCCAGGGGGCTTTAATGAAAAACTGTTTTTT	CAWSAPGGFNEKLFF
16	TRBV7-2	TRBD2	-	TRBJ2-1	TGTGCCAGCATCCTACCCGCGACTAGCGGGACGGGTGAGCAGTTCTTC	CASILPATSGTGEQFF
15	TRBV7-6	TRBD2	-	TRBJ2-1	TGTGCCAGCAGCCAGACTAGCGGGAAGGTGAATGAGCAGTTCTTC	CASSQTSGKVNEQFF
15	TRBV9	-	-	TRBJ2-7	TGTGCCAGCAGCGCTGGAGGGCAGGGTGGTTACGAGCAGTACTTC	CASSAGGQGGYEQYF
12	TRBV18	-	-	TRBJ1-1	TGTGCCAGCTCTCCCTTCAACACTGAAGCTTTCTTT	CASSPFNTEAFF
15	TRBV5-6	-	-	TRBJ1-4	TGTGCCAGCAGCGATACTCAGGGAAGTCGTGAAAAACTGTTTTTT	CASSDTQGSREKLFF
15	TRBV19	TRBD1	many	TRBJ1-5	TGTGCCAGTAGTGCGACAGGGGTGGGTGGACAGCCCCAGCATTTT	CASSATGVGGQPQHF
14	TRBV15	-	-	TRBJ2-7	TGTGCCACCAGCAGAGCCGGGAGCTCCTACGAGCAGTACTTC	CATSRAGSSYEQYF
17	TRBV5-1	-	-	TRBJ2-1	TGCGCCAGCAGCTCGAAAGATATAGGGGTGTTTGGCAATGAGCAGTTCTTC	CASSSKDIGVFGNEQFF
17	TRBV7-8	-	-	TRBJ1-6	TGTGCCAGCAGCTCTGGGGGGGTTATGTCCTATAATTCACCCCTCCACTTT	CASSSGGVMSYNSPLHF
16	TRBV7-2	TRBD2	-	TRBJ2-3	TGTGCCAGCAGCCCGGGACTAGCGAGGGGGGCAGATACGCAGTATTTT	CASSPGLARGADTQYF
17	TRBV5-1	TRBD2	-	TRBJ2-1	TGCGCCAGCAGACGAGGGACTAGCGGCTTCATATCCAATGAGCAGTTCTTC	CASRRGTSGFISNEQFF
14	TRBV15	-	-	TRBJ2-5	TGTGCCACCAGCAGAGATCAACAGCAAGAGACCCAGTACTTC	CATSRDQQQETQYF
15	TRBV27	-	-	TRBJ2-7	TGTGCCAGCAGTCCTTTTCCACAGATGACCTACGAGCAGTACTTC	CASSPFPQMTYEQYF
13	TRBV29-1	TRBD1	once	TRBJ1-1	TGCAGCGTTGGACAGGGAAGGGACACTGAAGCTTTCTTT	CSVGQGRDTEAFF
14	TRBV27	-	-	TRBJ2-5	TGTGCCAGCAGTTTATATTCGGAGGCAGAGACCCAGTACTTC	CASSLYSEAETQYF
16	TRBV5-6	TRBD1	-	TRBJ2-7	TGTGCCAGCAGCCCCGGGACAGGGGCCTACACCTACGAGCAGTACTTC	CASSPGTGAYTYEQYF
16	TRBV19	TRBD1	-	TRBJ2-7	TGTGCCAGTAGTGCTGAGAACAGGGGTACCAAGGACGAGCAGTACTTC	CASSAENRGTKDEQYF
17	TRBV7-9	TRBD2	-	TRBJ2-1	TGTGCCAGCAGCTTGGGCGGGAGAAGGAGCTCCTACAATGAGCAGTTCTTC	CASSLGGRRSSYNEQFF
19	TRBV4-3	-	-	TRBJ2-3	TGCGCCAGCAGCCAAGAACGCCAGCCTGACTACTTGAGCACAGATACGCAGTATTTT	CASSQERQPDYLSTDTQYF
18	TRBV5-1	-	-	TRBJ2-7	TGCGCCAGCAGCTTGTTGCCAGCGGGCCACGTGAGCTCCTACGAGCAGTACTTC	CASSLLPAGHVSSYEQYF
16	TRBV10-3	TRBD2	-	TRBJ2-3	TGTGCCATCAGTGAAGGTTTAGCGGGGATCACAGATACGCAGTATTTT	CAISEGLAGITDTQYF
15	TRBV9	TRBD2	-	TRBJ2-1	TGTGCCAGCAGCTCTAGCGGAACTGCCTACAATGAGCAGTTCTTC	CASSSSGTAYNEQFF
15	TRBV4-1	-	few	TRBJ2-7	TGCGCCAGCAGCCAAGTCGCAGGAACTGACTACGAGCAGTACTTC	CASSQVAGTDYEQYF
14	TRBV2	-	-	TRBJ2-3	TGTGCCAGCAGTGATGTGGTTACTCGAGATACGCAGTATTTT	CASSDVVTRDTQYF
14	TRBV29-1	TRBD1	few	TRBJ2-1	TGCAGCATTAGAACTCCGACAGGGTACAATGAGCAGTTCTTC	CSIRTPTGYNEQFF
15	TRBV2	TRBD2	-	TRBJ2-1	TGTGCCAGCAGTGAGAGGCGGGAGATTTACAATGAGCAGTTCTTC	CASSERREIYNEQFF
14	TRBV10-1	-	-	TRBJ1-1	TGCGCCAGCAGTGAGCAGGGTGGAATAACTGAAGCTTTCTTT	CASSEQGGITEAFF
15	TRBV5-8	TRBD1	-	TRBJ1-2	TGTGCCAGCAGCTTGTCAGGGGGCATTGACTATGGCTACACCTTC	CASSLSGGIDYGYTF
14	TRBV10-2	TRBD1	-	TRBJ2-7	TGCGCCAGCACTACGACAGGGTTAAACTACGAGCAGTACTTC	CASTTTGLNYEQYF
14	TRBV5-8	-	-	TRBJ2-7	TGTGCCAGCAGCTCATTCTCACAGGACTACGAGCAGTACTTC	CASSSFSQDYEQYF
14	TRBV2	TRBD2	-	TRBJ2-7	TGTGCCGCGTGGACTGAAGCGGGACTCTACGAGCAGTACTTC	CAAWTEAGLYEQYF
13	TRBV30	TRBD2	-	TRBJ2-1	TGTGCCAGGGAAGGGACTAGCGTTGATGAGCAGTTCTTC	CAREGTSVDEQFF
15	TRBV6-1	-	-	TRBJ2-3	TGTGCCAGCAGTGACAGGGGGGTTAGCACAGATACGCAGTATTTT	CASSDRGVSTDTQYF
16	TRBV29-1	TRBD2	-	TRBJ2-5	TGCAGCGTTGAACGGGGGGTAGCGCAGTACCAAGAGACCCAGTACTTC	CSVERGVAQYQETQYF
15	TRBV7-9	TRBD2	-	TRBJ2-1	TGTGCCAGCAGCGAGACTAGCGGGAAATACAATGAGCAGTTCTTC	CASSETSGKYNEQFF
13	TRBV6-2/TRBV6-3	TRBD1	-	TRBJ1-2	TGTGCCAGCAGTCGGGACAGGAGGGTCGGCTACACCTTC	CASSRDRRVGYTF
16	TRBV5-1	-	-	TRBJ2-1	TGCGCCAGCAGCTTGGTCGGTCAGGGGGGTTCTAATGAGCAGTTCTTC	CASSLVGQGGSNEQFF
13	TRBV6-2/TRBV6-3	-	-	TRBJ2-7	TGTGCCAGCAGTACGCAGGGGCGAGACGAGCAGTACTTC	CASSTQGRDEQYF
17	TRBV18	TRBD2	-	TRBJ2-7	TGTGCCAGCTCAGGACTAACTAGCGGGAGCACTCATTACGAGCAGTACTTC	CASSGLTSGSTHYEQYF
15	TRBV27	-	few	TRBJ1-1	TGTGCCAGCAGTTTCAACCTGGGGCGGGGCACTGAAGCTTTCTTT	CASSFNLGRGTEAFF
13	TRBV29-1	TRBD2	-	TRBJ2-7	TGCAGCGTTGCTGGCGGGAGGTCCTACGAGCAGTACTTC	CSVAGGRSYEQYF